The present TCR beta chain was sequenced within a study of T cell changes during pregnancy in multiple sclerosis. Germline CDR1 reads LNHDA; CDR2 reads SQIVND (reference sequence). After removal of 4 bases from V and 0 bases from J, the junction contained 16 bases not matched to a gene. The CDR3 is 20 amino acids. Sequencing was performed with immunoSEQ multiplex PCR; in TCRdb, only in-frame clones are kept and a portion is missing. Of 30,000 to 45,000 clones listed, more than 85% are singletons. The sample here was CD8+ T cells from peripheral blood mononuclear cells, taken after pregnancy. The receptor was derived from a female donor with multiple sclerosis, enrolled in a pregnancy study. This chain joins TRBV19 and TRBJ1-5; 9 positions agree with TRBD1. The CDR3 DNA reads as TGTGCCAGTAGTAGGGCGTTTCGGGACAGGGAAGAAACTAGCAATCAGCCCCAGCATTTT. Translated, it gives CASSRAFRDREETSNQPQHF.